These T cell receptor beta chains were read from a single sample in a study of blood T cell repertoires in COVID-19. Profiled with immunoSEQ multiplex PCR; TCRdb holds only in-frame clones, not every one. The sample comprises 280,000 or so clones, around 90% of which are singletons, and approximately 8.8% rests with the top ten. Sequencing was done on a sample of peripheral blood. All receptors derive from a man aged 18 to 29 with active or convalescent COVID-19. The CDR3 runs from the conserved cysteine through the conserved F or W. The D gene is left open where the match is weak. Where a row states a size, it is once, few, many or the class of an expanded clone; other rows omit it.

V gene,D gene,J gene,clone size,CDR3 protein,CDR3 DNA
TRBV11-2,.,TRBJ1-2,few,CASSPGQLYGYTF,TGTGCCAGCAGCCCCGGACAGTTATATGGCTACACCTTC
TRBV7-8,TRBD1,TRBJ2-7,.,CASSLATGGYEQYF,TGTGCCAGCAGCTTAGCCACAGGGGGCTACGAGCAGTACTTC
TRBV10-3,.,TRBJ2-3,.,CAISESEGRTDTQYF,TGTGCCATCAGTGAGTCGGAGGGCCGGACAGATACGCAGTATTTT
TRBV5-6,.,TRBJ1-6,few,CASSLAGNSPLHF,TGTGCCAGCAGCTTGGCGGGAAATTCACCCCTCCACTTT
TRBV3-1/TRBV3-2,.,TRBJ2-3,.,CASSQGGSTDTQYF,TGTGCCAGCAGCCAGGGCGGGAGCACAGATACGCAGTATTTT
TRBV7-9,TRBD1,TRBJ1-2,.,CASSLGTGGFYGYTF,TGTGCCAGCAGCTTGGGGACAGGGGGCTTCTATGGCTACACCTTC
TRBV6-1,TRBD1,TRBJ1-2,.,CASSDKDRGFGYTF,TGTGCCAGCAGTGATAAGGACAGGGGCTTTGGCTACACCTTC
TRBV3-1/TRBV3-2,.,TRBJ1-1,once,CASSQGTGWGTEAFF,TGTGCCAGCAGCCAGGGAACAGGGTGGGGAACTGAAGCTTTCTTT
TRBV7-3,.,TRBJ2-3,.,CASSPTGSNPSTDTQYF,TGTGCCAGCAGCCCAACCGGGTCAAATCCTAGCACAGATACGCAGTATTTT
TRBV5-1,.,TRBJ1-2,.,CASSLDRAPVVGYGYTF,TGCGCCAGCAGCTTGGACAGGGCCCCAGTAGTTGGCTATGGCTACACCTTC
TRBV7-3,TRBD1,TRBJ2-3,.,CASSLRSGGDSDTQYF,TGTGCCAGCAGCCTGCGGTCAGGGGGCGACTCAGATACGCAGTATTTT
TRBV7-6,.,TRBJ2-3,.,CASSFIGQGADTQYF,TGTGCCAGCAGCTTCATTGGGCAGGGTGCAGATACGCAGTATTTT
TRBV12-2,.,TRBJ2-3,.,CASRLVRGMSTDTQYF,TGTGCAAGTCGCTTAGTGCGCGGAATGAGCACAGATACGCAGTATTTT
TRBV6-6,TRBD1,TRBJ1-2,.,CASSGTGRIRDGYTF,TGTGCCAGCAGTGGGACAGGGAGGATACGCGATGGCTACACCTTC
TRBV7-8,.,TRBJ1-5,.,CASSLGEGRLDQPQHF,TGTGCCAGCAGCTTAGGGGAGGGGCGCTTGGACCAGCCCCAGCATTTT
TRBV2,.,TRBJ1-2,.,CASSEGPGQGYTF,TGTGCCAGCAGTGAAGGCCCAGGCCAGGGCTACACCTTC
TRBV3-1/TRBV3-2,TRBD1,TRBJ2-1,.,CASSLPVGDSYNEQFF,TGTGCCAGCAGCCTCCCTGTAGGGGACAGCTACAATGAGCAGTTCTTC
TRBV6-5,.,TRBJ1-1,.,CASSRHEAFF,TGTGCCAGCAGCCGACATGAAGCTTTCTTT
TRBV5-4,.,TRBJ1-2,.,CASSAGHPNYGYTF,TGTGCCAGCAGCGCTGGACATCCTAACTATGGCTACACCTTC
TRBV15,.,TRBJ1-4,.,CATSRDRDKNEKLFF,TGTGCCACCAGCAGAGACCGGGATAAAAATGAAAAACTGTTTTTT
TRBV6-2/TRBV6-3,TRBD2,TRBJ2-1,.,CASSYLGLENNEQFF,TGTGCCAGCAGTTACCTGGGACTAGAGAACAATGAGCAGTTCTTC
TRBV7-2,.,TRBJ2-3,.,CASSAGARDTQYF,TGTGCCAGCAGCGCGGGGGCCCGGGATACGCAGTATTTT
TRBV3-1/TRBV3-2,TRBD2,TRBJ2-3,.,CASSPLLLAGGVDTQYF,TGTGCCAGCAGCCCACTGCTTCTAGCGGGCGGCGTAGATACGCAGTATTTT
TRBV7-9,.,TRBJ2-1,.,CASSFKPYNEQFF,TGTGCCAGCAGCTTCAAGCCTTACAATGAGCAGTTCTTC
TRBV3-1/TRBV3-2,.,TRBJ1-1,few,CASSQGGQAFF,TGTGCCAGCAGCCAAGGAGGGCAAGCTTTCTTT
TRBV9,.,TRBJ2-7,.,CASSARGASEQYF,TGTGCCAGCAGCGCGCGGGGAGCTAGCGAGCAGTACTTC
TRBV3-1/TRBV3-2,.,TRBJ1-4,once,CASSPSFTGYANEKLFF,TGTGCCAGCAGCCCTTCCTTTACAGGGTATGCTAATGAAAAACTGTTTTTT
TRBV11-2,TRBD2,TRBJ2-7,.,CASSFIAGRSSYEQYF,TGTGCCAGCAGCTTCATAGCGGGGAGGAGCTCCTACGAGCAGTACTTC
TRBV27,.,TRBJ2-2,.,CASSYRQTGELFF,TGTGCCAGCAGCTACCGACAGACCGGGGAGCTGTTTTTT
TRBV6-5,.,TRBJ1-1,few,CASSYAVTGNTEAFF,TGTGCCAGCAGTTACGCCGTGACAGGGAACACTGAAGCTTTCTTT
TRBV3-1/TRBV3-2,TRBD2,TRBJ2-7,.,CASSQDFRGGFYEQYF,TGTGCCAGCAGCCAAGACTTCCGGGGGGGCTTCTACGAGCAGTACTTC
TRBV10-2,TRBD1,TRBJ1-1,.,CASSLGTGGMSFF,TGCGCCAGCAGTTTGGGGACAGGGGGCATGTCTTTCTTT
TRBV6-2/TRBV6-3,.,TRBJ1-5,.,CASSYSKRVTQPQHF,TGTGCCAGCAGTTACTCGAAACGGGTAACTCAGCCCCAGCATTTT
TRBV6-5,.,TRBJ1-6,.,CATLPLQRNSPLHF,TGTGCCACCCTGCCTTTACAGAGAAATTCACCCCTCCACTTT
TRBV6-1,.,TRBJ2-4,.,CASSERHRPAKNIQYF,TGTGCCAGCAGTGAAAGACATCGGCCGGCTAAAAACATTCAGTACTTC